This TCR beta chain originates from a study of graft-versus-host responses after intestinal transplantation. Study overall: Recipients had multivisceral, liver-intestinal, or isolated intestinal transplants. Among the recipients, all got anti-thymocyte globulin induction and then tacrolimus and steroids for 2 to 3 years. Findings of the study overall: The study associated peak circulating GvH clone levels with early post-transplant HvG declines. GvH clones were identified in recipient marrow, with some first appearing in ileum or blood.

Sequencing used immunoSEQ multiplex PCR; TCRdb keeps in-frame clones, though not all of them. This table holds around 130,000 clones, approximately 92% found once. Concerning this clone itself: Its antigen is not identified.

Germline V gene sequence: CDR1 SGHNT, CDR2 YENEEA. Between the trimmed V and J ends, which lost 3 bases and 6 bases, there was a span of 11 bases. CDR3 length: 14 residues. V usage is TRBV11-3 and J usage is TRBJ1-4, with D perhaps matching TRBD1 (5 bases). The origin of this receptor is a human donor who received an intestinal transplant. The sequencing here drew on unstimulated CD4+ T cells sorted from spleen or lymph node cells, taken before intestinal transplant. CDR3 nucleotides: TGTGCCAGCAGCTTCCTGGGGGGGGATGAAAAACTGTTTTTT. Amino acid sequence: CASSFLGGDEKLFF.